This TCR beta chain is drawn from a study of blood T cell repertoires in COVID-19. There are a few counts of this clone. Data came from immunoSEQ multiplex PCR; TCRdb stores just in-frame clones and leaves some out. The sample has 320,000 or so clones, roughly 85% seen once. The CDR3 has 15 residues. J was trimmed by 1 base and V by 5 bases; bases with no gene match: 5. CDR1 MGHRA and CDR2 YSYEKL come from the germline V gene. This sequence originates from a woman in her thirties who had been exposed to COVID-19. Source material: PBMCs or T cells enriched from blood (not recorded which). The chain has TRBV4-1 and TRBJ1-5; 7 bases fit TRBD1. CDR3 in DNA: TGCGCCAGCAGCAATGACAGGGTGAGCAATCAGCCCCAGCATTTT. This translates into CASSNDRVSNQPQHF.